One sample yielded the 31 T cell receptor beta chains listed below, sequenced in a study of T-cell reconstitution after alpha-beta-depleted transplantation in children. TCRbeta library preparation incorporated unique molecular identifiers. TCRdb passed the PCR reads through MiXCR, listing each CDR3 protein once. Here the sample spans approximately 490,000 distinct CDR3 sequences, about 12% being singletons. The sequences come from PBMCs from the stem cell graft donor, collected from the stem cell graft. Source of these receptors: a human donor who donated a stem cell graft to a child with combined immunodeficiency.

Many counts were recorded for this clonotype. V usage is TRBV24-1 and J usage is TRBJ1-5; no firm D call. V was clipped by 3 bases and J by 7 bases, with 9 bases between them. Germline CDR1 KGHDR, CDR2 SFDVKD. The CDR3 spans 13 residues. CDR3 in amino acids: CATSDTTRQPQHF. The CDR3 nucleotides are TGTGCCACCAGTGATACTACACGGCAGCCCCAGCATTTT.

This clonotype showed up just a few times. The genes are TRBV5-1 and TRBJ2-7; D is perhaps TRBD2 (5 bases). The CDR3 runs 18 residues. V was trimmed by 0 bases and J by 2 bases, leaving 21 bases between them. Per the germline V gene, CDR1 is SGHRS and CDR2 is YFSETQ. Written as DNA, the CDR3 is TGCGCCAGCAGCTTGGCGGGGTTGGCGGGCCAAAAAACCTACGAGCAGTACTTC. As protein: CASSLAGLAGQKTYEQYF.

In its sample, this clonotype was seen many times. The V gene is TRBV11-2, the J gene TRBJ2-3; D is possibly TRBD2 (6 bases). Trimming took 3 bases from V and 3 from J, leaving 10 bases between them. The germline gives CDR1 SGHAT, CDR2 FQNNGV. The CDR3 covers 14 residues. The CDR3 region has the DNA TGTGCCAGCAGCTTGGCGCGGGGTACAGATACGCAGTATTTT. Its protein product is CASSLARGTDTQYF.

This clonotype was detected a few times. CDR3 sequence: CSSSGQGSYNEQFF. For the CDR3, the DNA is TGCAGCAGTTCGGGACAGGGCTCCTACAATGAGCAGTTCTTC. The chain links TRBV29-1 to TRBJ2-1, with TRBD1 matching over 9 bases. The CDR3 spans 14 residues. Germline V gives CDR1 SQVTM, CDR2 ANQGSEA. The V and J ends lost 8 bases and 0 bases, in that order; junction bases with no gene match: 5.

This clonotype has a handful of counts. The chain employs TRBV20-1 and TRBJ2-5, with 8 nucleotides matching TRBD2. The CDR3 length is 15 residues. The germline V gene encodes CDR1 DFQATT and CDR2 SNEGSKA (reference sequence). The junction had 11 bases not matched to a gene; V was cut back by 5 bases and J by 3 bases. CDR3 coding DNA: TGCAGTGCTGGACGTTGGAGCGGGGGAGAAGAGACCCAGTACTTC. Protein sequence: CSAGRWSGGEETQYF.

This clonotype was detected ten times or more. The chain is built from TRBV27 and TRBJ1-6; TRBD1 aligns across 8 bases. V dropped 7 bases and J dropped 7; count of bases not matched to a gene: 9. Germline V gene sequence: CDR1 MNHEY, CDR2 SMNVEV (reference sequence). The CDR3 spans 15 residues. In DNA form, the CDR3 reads TGTGCCAGCACCATGACAGGGGCACAGAATTCACCCCTCCACTTT. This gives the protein CASTMTGAQNSPLHF.

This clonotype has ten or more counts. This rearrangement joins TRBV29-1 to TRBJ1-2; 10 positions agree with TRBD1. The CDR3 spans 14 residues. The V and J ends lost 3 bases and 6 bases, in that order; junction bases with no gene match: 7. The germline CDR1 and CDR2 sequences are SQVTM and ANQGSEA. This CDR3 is CSVDRAGQGNGYTF. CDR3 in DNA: TGCAGCGTTGATAGGGCGGGACAGGGGAATGGCTACACCTTC. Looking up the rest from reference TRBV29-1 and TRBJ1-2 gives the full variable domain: SAVISQKPSRDICQRGTSLTIQCQVDSQVTMMFWYRQQPGQSLTLIATANQGSEATYESGFVIDKFPISRPNLTFSTLTVSNMSPEDSSIYLCSVDRAGQGNGYTFGSGTRLTVV.

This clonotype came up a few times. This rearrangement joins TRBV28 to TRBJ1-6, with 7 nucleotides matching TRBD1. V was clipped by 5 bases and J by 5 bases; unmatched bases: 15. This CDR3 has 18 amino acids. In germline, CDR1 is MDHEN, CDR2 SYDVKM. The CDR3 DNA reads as TGTGCCAGCAGTCGGGACAGTTTTCTAAACCTTAATAATTCACCCCTCCACTTT. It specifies CASSRDSFLNLNNSPLHF.

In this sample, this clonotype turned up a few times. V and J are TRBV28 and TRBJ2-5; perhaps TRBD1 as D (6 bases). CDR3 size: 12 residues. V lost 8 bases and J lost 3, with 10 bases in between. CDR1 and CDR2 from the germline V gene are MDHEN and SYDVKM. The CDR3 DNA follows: TGTGCCAGCTGGCAGGGGAAAGAGACCCAGTACTTC. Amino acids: CASWQGKETQYF.

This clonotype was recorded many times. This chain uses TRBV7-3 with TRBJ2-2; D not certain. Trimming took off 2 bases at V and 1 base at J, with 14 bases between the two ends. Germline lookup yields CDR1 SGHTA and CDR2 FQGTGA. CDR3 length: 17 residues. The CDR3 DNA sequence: TGTGCCAGCAGCTTACGGTCGGCTAGGTGGAACACCGGGGAGCTGTTTTTT. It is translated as CASSLRSARWNTGELFF.

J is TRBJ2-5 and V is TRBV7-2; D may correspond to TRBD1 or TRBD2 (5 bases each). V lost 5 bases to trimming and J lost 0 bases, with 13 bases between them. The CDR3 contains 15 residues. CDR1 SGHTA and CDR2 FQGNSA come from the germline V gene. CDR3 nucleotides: TGTGCCAGCAGCCCGGGGCGTCGGTACCAAGAGACCCAGTACTTC. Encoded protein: CASSPGRRYQETQYF.

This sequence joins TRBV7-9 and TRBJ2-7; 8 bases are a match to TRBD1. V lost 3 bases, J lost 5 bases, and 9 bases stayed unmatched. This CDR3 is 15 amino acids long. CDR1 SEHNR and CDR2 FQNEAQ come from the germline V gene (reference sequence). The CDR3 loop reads CASSFLLDRGNEQYF. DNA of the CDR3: TGTGCCAGCAGCTTCCTCCTTGACAGGGGCAACGAGCAGTACTTC. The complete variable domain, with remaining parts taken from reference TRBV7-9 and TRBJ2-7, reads DTGVSQNPRHKITKRGQNVTFRCDPISEHNRLYWYRQTLGQGPEFLTYFQNEAQLEKSRLLSDRFSAERPKGSFSTLEIQRTEQGDSAMYLCASSFLLDRGNEQYFGPGTRLTVT.

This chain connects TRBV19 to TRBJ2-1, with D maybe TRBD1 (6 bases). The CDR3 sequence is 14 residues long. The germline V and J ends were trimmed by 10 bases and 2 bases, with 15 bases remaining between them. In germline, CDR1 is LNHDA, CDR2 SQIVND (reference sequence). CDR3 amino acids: CATGGRATYNEQFF. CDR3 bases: TGTGCCACTGGGGGCAGGGCGACCTACAATGAGCAGTTCTTC.

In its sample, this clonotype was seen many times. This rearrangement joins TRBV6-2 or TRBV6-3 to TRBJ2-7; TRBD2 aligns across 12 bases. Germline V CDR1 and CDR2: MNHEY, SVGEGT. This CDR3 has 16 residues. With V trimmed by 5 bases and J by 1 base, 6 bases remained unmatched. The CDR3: CASSPTSGRRSYEQYF. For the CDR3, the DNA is TGTGCCAGCAGTCCAACTAGCGGGAGGCGTTCCTACGAGCAGTACTTC.

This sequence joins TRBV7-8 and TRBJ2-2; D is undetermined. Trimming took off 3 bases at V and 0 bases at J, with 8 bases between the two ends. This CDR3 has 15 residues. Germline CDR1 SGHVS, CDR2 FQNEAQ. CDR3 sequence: CASSFYSTNTGELFF. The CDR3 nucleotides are TGTGCCAGCAGCTTTTACAGTACGAACACCGGGGAGCTGTTTTTT.

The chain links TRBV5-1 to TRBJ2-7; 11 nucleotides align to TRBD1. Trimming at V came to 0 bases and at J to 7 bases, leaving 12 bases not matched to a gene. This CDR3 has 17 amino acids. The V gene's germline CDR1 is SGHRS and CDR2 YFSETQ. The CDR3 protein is CASSLGLSDRGLGEQYF. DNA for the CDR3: TGCGCCAGCAGCTTGGGCCTTTCGGACAGGGGGCTCGGGGAGCAGTACTTC.

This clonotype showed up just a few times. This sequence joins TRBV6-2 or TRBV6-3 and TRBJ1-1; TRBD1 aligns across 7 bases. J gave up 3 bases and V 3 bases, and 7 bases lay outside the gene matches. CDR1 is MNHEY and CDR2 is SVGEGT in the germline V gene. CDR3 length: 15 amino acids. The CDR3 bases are TGTGCCAGCAGTTATACAGGGGCGGTGGACACTGAAGCTTTCTTT. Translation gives CASSYTGAVDTEAFF.

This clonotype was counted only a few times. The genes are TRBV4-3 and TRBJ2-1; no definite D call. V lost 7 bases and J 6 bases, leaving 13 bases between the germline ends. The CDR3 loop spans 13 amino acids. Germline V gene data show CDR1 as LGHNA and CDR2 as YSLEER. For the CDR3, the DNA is TGCGCCAGCAACTCGGGCGTGGGCAATGAGCAGTTCTTC. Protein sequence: CASNSGVGNEQFF.

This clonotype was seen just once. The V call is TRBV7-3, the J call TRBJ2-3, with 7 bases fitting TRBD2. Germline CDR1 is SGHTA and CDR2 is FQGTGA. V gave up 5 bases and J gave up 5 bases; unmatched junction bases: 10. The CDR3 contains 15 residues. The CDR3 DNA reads TGTGCCAGCAGCGCCTCCGGGGGGAAGGGAGATACGCAGTATTTT. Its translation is CASSASGGKGDTQYF.

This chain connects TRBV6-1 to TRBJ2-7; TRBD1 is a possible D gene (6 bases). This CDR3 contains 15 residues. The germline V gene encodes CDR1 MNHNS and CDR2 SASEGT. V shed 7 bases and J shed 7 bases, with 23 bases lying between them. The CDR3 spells CASTPGDRPRREQYF. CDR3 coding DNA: TGTGCCAGCACCCCCGGAGACAGGCCCCGTCGGGAGCAGTACTTC.

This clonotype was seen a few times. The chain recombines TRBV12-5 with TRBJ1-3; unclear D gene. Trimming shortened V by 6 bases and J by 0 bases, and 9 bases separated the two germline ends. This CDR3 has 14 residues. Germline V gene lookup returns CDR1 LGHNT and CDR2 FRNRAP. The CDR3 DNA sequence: TGTGCTAGTGGGCCAGAGAACTCTGGAAACACCATATATTTT. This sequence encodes CASGPENSGNTIYF. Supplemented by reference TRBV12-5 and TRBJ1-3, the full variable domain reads DARVTQTPRHKVTEMGQEVTMRCQPILGHNTVFWYRQTMMQGLELLAYFRNRAPLDDSGMPKDRFSAEMPDATLATLKIQPSEPRDSAVYFCASGPENSGNTIYFGEGSWLTVV.

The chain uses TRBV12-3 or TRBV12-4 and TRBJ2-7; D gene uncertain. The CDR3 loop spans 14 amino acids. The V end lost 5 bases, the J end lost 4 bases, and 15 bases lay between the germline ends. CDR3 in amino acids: CASSRSRLWYEQYF. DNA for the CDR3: TGTGCCAGCAGTCGGTCTCGTCTGTGGTACGAGCAGTACTTC.

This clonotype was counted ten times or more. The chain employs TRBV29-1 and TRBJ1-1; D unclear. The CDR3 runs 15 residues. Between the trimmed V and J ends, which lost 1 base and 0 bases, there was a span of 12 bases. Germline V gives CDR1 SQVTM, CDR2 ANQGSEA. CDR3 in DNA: TGCAGCGTTGAAGTTGGGCCAGGAATGAACACTGAAGCTTTCTTT. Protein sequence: CSVEVGPGMNTEAFF.

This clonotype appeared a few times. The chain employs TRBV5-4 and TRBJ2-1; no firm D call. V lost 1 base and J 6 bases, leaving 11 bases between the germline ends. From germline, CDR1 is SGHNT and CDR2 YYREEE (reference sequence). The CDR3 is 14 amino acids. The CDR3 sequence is CASSLKEGINEQFF. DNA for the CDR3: TGTGCCAGCAGCTTGAAGGAAGGGATCAATGAGCAGTTCTTC.

CDR3 sequence: CASSPGLAGVVETQYF. Written as DNA, the CDR3 is TGTGCCAGCAGCCCGGGACTAGCGGGAGTTGTGGAGACCCAGTACTTC. V and J are TRBV7-2 and TRBJ2-5, with 14 bases identical to TRBD2. CDR3 size: 16 residues. Trimming removed 5 bases from V and 5 bases from J; junction bases left unmatched: 7. In germline, CDR1 is SGHTA, CDR2 FQGNSA.

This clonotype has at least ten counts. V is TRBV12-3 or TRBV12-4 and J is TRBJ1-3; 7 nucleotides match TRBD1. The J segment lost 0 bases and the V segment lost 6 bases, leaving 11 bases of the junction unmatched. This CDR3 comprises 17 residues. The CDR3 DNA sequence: TGTGCCAGCAGAACCCTCGGGACAGTGATCTCTGGAAACACCATATATTTT. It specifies CASRTLGTVISGNTIYF.

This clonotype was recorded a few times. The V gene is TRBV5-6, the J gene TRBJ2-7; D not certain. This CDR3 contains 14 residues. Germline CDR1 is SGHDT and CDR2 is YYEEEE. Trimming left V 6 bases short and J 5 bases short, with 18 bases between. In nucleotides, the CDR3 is TGTGCCAGCACCCTCCTGAGGAGAACCGACGAGCAGTACTTC. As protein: CASTLLRRTDEQYF.

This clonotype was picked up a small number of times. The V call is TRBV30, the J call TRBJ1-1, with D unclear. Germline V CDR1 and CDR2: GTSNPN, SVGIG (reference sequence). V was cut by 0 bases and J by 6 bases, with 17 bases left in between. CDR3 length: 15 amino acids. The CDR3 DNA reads TGTGCCTGGAGTGTACGGGCAGCCTTAAACGCTGAAGCTTTCTTT. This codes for CAWSVRAALNAEAFF.

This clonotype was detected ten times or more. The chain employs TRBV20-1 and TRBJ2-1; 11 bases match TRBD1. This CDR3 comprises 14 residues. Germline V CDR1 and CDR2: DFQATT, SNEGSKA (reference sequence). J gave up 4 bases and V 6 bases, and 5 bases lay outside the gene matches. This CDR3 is CSASDRGRYNEQFF. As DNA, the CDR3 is TGCAGTGCATCGGACAGGGGGCGGTACAATGAGCAGTTCTTC.

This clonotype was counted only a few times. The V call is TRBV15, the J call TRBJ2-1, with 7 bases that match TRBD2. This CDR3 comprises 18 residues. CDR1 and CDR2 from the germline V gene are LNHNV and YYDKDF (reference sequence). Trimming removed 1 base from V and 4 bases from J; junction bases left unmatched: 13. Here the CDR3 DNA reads TGTGCCACCAGCAGAGTAAGGAGGGAGGGCCGCGGGTACAATGAGCAGTTCTTC. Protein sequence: CATSRVRREGRGYNEQFF.

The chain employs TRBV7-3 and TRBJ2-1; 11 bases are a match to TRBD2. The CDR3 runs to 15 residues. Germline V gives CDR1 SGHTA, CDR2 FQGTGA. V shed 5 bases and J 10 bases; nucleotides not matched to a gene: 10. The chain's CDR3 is CASSLNSGRAGEQFF. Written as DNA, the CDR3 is TGTGCCAGCAGCCTCAATAGCGGGAGGGCCGGGGAGCAGTTCTTC.